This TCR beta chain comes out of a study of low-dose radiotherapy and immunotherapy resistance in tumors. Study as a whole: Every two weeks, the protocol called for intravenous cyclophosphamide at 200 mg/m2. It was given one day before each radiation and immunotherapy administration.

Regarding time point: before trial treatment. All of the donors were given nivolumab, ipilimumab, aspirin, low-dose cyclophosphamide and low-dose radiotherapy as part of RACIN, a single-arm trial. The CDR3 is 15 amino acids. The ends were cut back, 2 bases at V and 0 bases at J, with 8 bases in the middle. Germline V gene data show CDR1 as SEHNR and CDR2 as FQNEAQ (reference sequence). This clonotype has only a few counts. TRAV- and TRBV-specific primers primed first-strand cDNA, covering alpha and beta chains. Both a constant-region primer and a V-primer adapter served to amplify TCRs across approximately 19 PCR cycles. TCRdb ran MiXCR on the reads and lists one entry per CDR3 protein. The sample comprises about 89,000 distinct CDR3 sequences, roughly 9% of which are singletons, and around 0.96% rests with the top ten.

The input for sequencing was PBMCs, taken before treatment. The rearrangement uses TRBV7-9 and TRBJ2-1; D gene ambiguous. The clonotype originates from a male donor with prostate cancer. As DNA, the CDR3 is TGTGCCAGCAGCTTATCCCTCACCTCCTACAATGAGCAGTTCTTC. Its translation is CASSLSLTSYNEQFF. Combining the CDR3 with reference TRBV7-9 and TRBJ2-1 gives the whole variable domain DTGVSQNPRHKITKRGQNVTFRCDPISEHNRLYWYRQTLGQGPEFLTYFQNEAQLEKSRLLSDRFSAERPKGSFSTLEIQRTEQGDSAMYLCASSLSLTSYNEQFFGPGTRLTVL.